This T cell receptor beta chain was retrieved from a study of OX40 agonist ivuxolimab in advanced cancers. Study information: Patients were dosed intravenously with ivuxolimab at 0.01 to 10 mg/kg every 2 weeks. Participants, 65% to 85% male, averaged roughly 60 years of age, ranging from 23 to 79.

Regarding this clone: Antigen unknown.

Sequencing was performed with immunoSEQ multiplex PCR; in TCRdb, only in-frame clones are kept and a portion is missing. The data contain some 70,000 clones, roughly 84% of them seen just once; the ten biggest clones take up 1.1%. The CDR3 is 14 residues long. Germline V CDR1 and CDR2: LNHDA, SQIVND (reference sequence). Trimming took off 7 bases at V and 9 bases at J, with 18 bases between the two ends. General study results and limits: In a subset of nonresponders, normalized T-cell clonal expansion was also low. At 0.1 to 3.0 mg/kg and by week 6, CD4+ and CD8+ T cells in the blood had expanded clonally.

The specimen was CD4+ or CD8+ T cells sorted from blood, collected in a trial of the OX40 agonist ivuxolimab. The receptor was isolated from an adult with an advanced solid tumor such as melanoma, head and neck, liver or kidney cancer. V gene TRBV19 combines with J gene TRBJ2-2; D remains ambiguous. As DNA, the CDR3 is TGTGCCAGTAACTCATTTCCACCGACGAGGGAGCTGTTTTTT. Translation gives CASNSFPPTRELFF. Full variable domain (missing parts from reference TRBV19 and TRBJ2-2): DGGITQSPKYLFRKEGQNVTLSCEQNLNHDAMYWYRQDPGQGLRLIYYSQIVNDFQKGDIAEGYSVSREKKESFPLTVTSAQKNPTAFYLCASNSFPPTRELFFGEGSRLTVL.